This T cell receptor (beta chain) is from a study of radiation and T cells in renal cell carcinoma. At the level of the study: Nephrectomy followed 15 Gy stereotactic body radiation by 4 weeks.

Note on this clone: Its specificity is unknown.

Study results and limitations: In blood, top tumor clones expanded by 2 weeks, shrinking by 4.

TCRdb's table, derived via immunoSEQ multiplex PCR, lists solely in-frame clones and lacks some. The sample holds more than 75,000 clones; 70% to 90% are singletons and the top ten take 22%. The CDR3 spans 13 residues. Looked up from germline, CDR1 is GTSNPN and CDR2 is SVGIG (reference sequence). Trimming pared 5 bases from V and 0 bases from J, leaving 9 bases between. As for time point: blood 2 weeks post-SBRT. Documented treatment: 15 Gy SBRT to primary tumor, nephrectomy 4 weeks later. The rearrangement links TRBV30 to TRBJ2-3; D gene unclear. The receptor was derived from a woman aged 50 to 60 with renal cell carcinoma. This specimen was blood, taken from a patient whose treatment included radiotherapy and nephrectomy. The CDR3 is CAWEKLSTDTQYF. The CDR3, as DNA: TGTGCCTGGGAAAAGTTAAGCACAGATACGCAGTATTTT.